This T cell receptor beta chain is drawn from a study of OX40 agonist ivuxolimab in advanced cancers. At the level of the whole study: Ivuxolimab was a fully human IgG2 agonistic monoclonal antibody targeting the costimulatory receptor OX40 (CD134). Intravenous ivuxolimab was administered to patients every 2 weeks at six dose levels: 0.01, 0.1, 0.3, 1.5, 3 and 10 mg/kg. Of the roughly 50 dose-escalation patients, hepatocellular carcinoma was present in approximately 20, melanoma in approximately 15, renal cell carcinoma in 9 and head and neck cancer in 9. In the dose-escalation cohort, around four fifths of patients were male, and the mean age was around 60 years with a range of roughly 23 to 79. Patients were allowed to have had prior anti-PD-1, anti-PD-L1 or anti-CTLA-4 therapy, and 40% to 45% of the dose-escalation patients had previously received checkpoint inhibitors. Partial responses were achieved by three dose-escalation patients, of whom one had hepatocellular carcinoma and two had cutaneous melanoma. The point of sequencing TCRbeta in the periphery was to test whether ivuxolimab changed TCR sequence diversity and drove clonal T-cell expansion. The paper describes the monotherapy dose-escalation part (N ≈ 49 patients) of the phase I trial of ivuxolimab.

Patients with autoimmune disease history or receiving systemic immunosuppression were excluded from the trial. In every dose cohort, peripheral blood was drawn for TCR sequencing at baseline, cycle 4 day 1, and cycle 7 day 1. Samples came from an open-label, multicenter, first-in-human phase I dose-escalation trial of ivuxolimab. The trial enrolled adults with locally advanced or metastatic head and neck squamous cell, hepatocellular, melanoma or renal cell carcinoma. Before TCR sequencing, CD4+ T cells and CD8+ T cells were sorted from peripheral blood as separate populations. On the study overall, not on this receptor specifically: After ivuxolimab, expanded clones were on average more numerous among CD8+ T cells than among CD4+ T cells. In partial responders in the 0.1-3.0 mg/kg groups, normalized peripheral clonal expansion was found to be among the lowest, especially among CD8+ T cells. The antigen specificity of the clonally expanded peripheral T cells was not determined. Low levels of normalized T-cell clonal expansion were also seen in some patients who did not respond. At doses of 0.1 to 3.0 mg/kg, clonal expansion of both CD4+ and CD8+ blood T cells was observed from baseline to week 6.

To sequence the TCRbeta CDR3 region, genomic DNA was isolated from the sorted cells. The immunoSEQ Assay was used to sequence the TCRbeta CDR3 regions. Imported from immuneACCESS, the table was reduced by TCRdb to in-frame sequences with V and J called. These copies leave out some clones; in studies compared against another copy, an unresolved V gene accounts for under half, and the cause of the remainder is not known. Here the sample has tens of thousands of clones; approximately 85% occur a single time. The ten largest clonotypes hold about 2.3% of the sample. The germline V and J ends show losses of 5 bases and 3 bases respectively, and no gene match explains 4 bases of the junction. From a lookup of the germline V gene, CDR1 and CDR2 are MGHRA and YSYEKL. Inclusive of the bounding cysteine and phenylalanine, the CDR3 is 14 residues long. The sequence is cut down to CDR3 DNA, 42 bases in frame from base 1.

This clone was observed a single time. It lacks a known antigen. Base qualities are not recorded, but no much larger clone differs from it by a single base. The rearranged chain carries TRBV4-1 and TRBJ2-3; TRBD2 matches 8 bases in the middle. The receptor comes from an adult with an advanced solid tumor such as melanoma, head and neck, liver or kidney cancer. The sequences come from CD4+ or CD8+ T cells sorted from blood, collected in a trial of the OX40 agonist ivuxolimab. For the CDR3, the sequence is CASSYGGVTDTQYF. The bases read TGCGCCAGCAGCTACGGGGGGGTTACAGATACGCAGTATTTT.